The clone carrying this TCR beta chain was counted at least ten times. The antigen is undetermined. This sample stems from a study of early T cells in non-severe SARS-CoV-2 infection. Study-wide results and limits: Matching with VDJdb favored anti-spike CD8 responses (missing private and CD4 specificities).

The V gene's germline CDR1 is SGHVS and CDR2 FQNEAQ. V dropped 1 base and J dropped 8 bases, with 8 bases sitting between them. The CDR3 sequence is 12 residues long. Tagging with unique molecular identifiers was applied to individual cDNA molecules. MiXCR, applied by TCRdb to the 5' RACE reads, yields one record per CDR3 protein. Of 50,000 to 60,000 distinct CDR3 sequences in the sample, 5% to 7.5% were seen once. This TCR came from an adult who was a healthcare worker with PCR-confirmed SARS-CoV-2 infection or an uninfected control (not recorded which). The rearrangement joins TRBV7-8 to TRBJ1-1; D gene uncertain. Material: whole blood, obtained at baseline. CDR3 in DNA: TGTGCCAGCAGCTTAGAGAGGTGGGAAGCTTTCTTT. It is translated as CASSLERWEAFF.